Reported below is one T cell receptor beta chain. This entry is derived from a study of blood T cell repertoires in COVID-19. Study as a whole: Acute and convalescent COVID-19 samples came from the United States, Italy and Spain. Nucleic acid was either cDNA or gDNA, and it came from T cells, B-cell-depleted T cells, or PBMCs.

In the source study's methods: Nucleated cell number was recorded as an estimate derived from reference gene primer amplification. Using immunoSEQ multiplex PCR, the repertoire was profiled, and TCRdb retains in-frame clones only, with some absent. V, J and clone size reflect that table, while D and trimming were determined from the DNA. The profile shows approximately 310,000 clones, around 87% of them singletons. Germline CDR1 is SEHNR and CDR2 is FQNEAQ (reference sequence). This CDR3 region has 15 residues. V gave up 5 bases and J gave up 2 bases, with 12 bases separating them. The rearrangement joins TRBV7-9 to TRBJ1-4; D possibly corresponds to TRBD1 (5 bases). Sequenced input: peripheral blood. This clonotype was obtained from a woman aged 45-60 years who had recovered from COVID-19. The DNA of the CDR3 is TGTGCCAGCAGCCCCAAGACAGAGACTAATGAAAAACTGTTTTTT. It translates to CASSPKTETNEKLFF.